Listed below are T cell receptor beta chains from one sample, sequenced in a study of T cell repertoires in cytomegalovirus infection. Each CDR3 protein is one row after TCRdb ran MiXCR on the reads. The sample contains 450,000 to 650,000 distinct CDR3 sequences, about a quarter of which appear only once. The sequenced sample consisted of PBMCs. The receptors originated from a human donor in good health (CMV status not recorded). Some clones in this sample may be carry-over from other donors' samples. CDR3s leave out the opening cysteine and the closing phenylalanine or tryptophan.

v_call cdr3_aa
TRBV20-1 SASTSGSRIYTDTQY
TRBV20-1 SASRGSGLALEQY
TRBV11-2 ASSSGASVYNEQF
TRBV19 ASTTAGQGGGYT
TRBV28 ASSFKTLYNEQF
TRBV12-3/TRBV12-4 ASSIRTQQETQY
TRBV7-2 ASSFARTGEGYT
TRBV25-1 ASSEWGLLSTDTQY
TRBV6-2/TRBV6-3 ASSYRNPGLAGAFYEQY
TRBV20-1 SARRWRVGYENIQY
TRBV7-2 ASSPFANQPQH
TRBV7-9 ASSPDLVGGDTEAF
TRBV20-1 SASAVDPGYNEQF
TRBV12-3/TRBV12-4 ASSQPGLAGPYNEQF
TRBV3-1 ASSQGGTGAYEQY
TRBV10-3 AITPTVSTDTQY
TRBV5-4 ASSLVAGNNSPLH
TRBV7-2 ASSYENYGYT
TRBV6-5 ASSYLRGLDTEAF
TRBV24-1 ATSDRRPNEQF
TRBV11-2 ASIGGTSYGYT
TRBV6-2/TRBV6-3 ASTGGYTEAF
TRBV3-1 ASSQVDVKTQY
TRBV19 ASTQRDRLETSEQF
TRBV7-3 ASSPPGDNEQF
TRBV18 ASSPRQVYSGNTIY
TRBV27 ASSPRDAEETQY
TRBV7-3 ASSPGIQNTEAF
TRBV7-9 ASKRENTGELF
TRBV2 ASNLLGAKNIQY
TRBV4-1 ASSQGNPVTEAF
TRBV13 ASSTRQGMVYEQY
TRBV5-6 ASSNDRVMNTEAF
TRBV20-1 SATGRENSDTQY
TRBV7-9 ASSLAGTGDNQPQH
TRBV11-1 ASSPLRTSLYEQY
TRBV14 ASRGTGGNTGELF
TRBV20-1 SGANGDTEAF
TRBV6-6 ASSYSTHTGNTIY
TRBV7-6 ASSLDSVNSPLH
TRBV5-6 ASSPVGVGYNEQF